The 32 T cell receptor beta chains below all came from one sample that was sequenced in a study of immune cell composition in non-small cell lung cancer. Data came from immunoSEQ multiplex PCR; TCRdb stores just in-frame clones and leaves some out. The profile shows around 16,000 clones, over 65% of them singletons. Normal lung was taken at the farthest possible site, at least 3 cm from tumour. This sample also belongs to another study, concerning CD4 T cells in lung cancer.

The sample taken for sequencing was non-adjacent lung tissue. All receptors come from a human donor with non-small cell lung cancer.

The chain uses TRBV7-2 and TRBJ2-2; the D is unclear. Trimming took 5 bases from V and 5 from J, leaving 9 bases between them. Germline CDR1 and CDR2: SGHTA and FQGNSA. The CDR3 runs to 13 residues. The CDR3 is CASSPARTGELFF. Written as DNA, the CDR3 is TGTGCCAGCAGCCCCGCCCGGACCGGGGAGCTGTTTTTT.

This chain connects TRBV2 to TRBJ1-6, with a tentative D call TRBD1 (6 bases). V dropped 4 bases and J dropped 7 bases, with 11 bases sitting between them. CDR3 size: 14 residues. Germline assignment: CDR1 SNHLY and CDR2 FYNNEI. The CDR3 reads CASSGTGKNSPLHF. DNA of the CDR3: TGTGCCAGCAGTGGAACAGGGAAGAATTCACCCCTCCACTTT.

The V call is TRBV7-9, the J call TRBJ2-5; a weak D match, TRBD2 (7 bases). The CDR3 runs to 13 residues. Germline-derived CDR1 and CDR2 are SEHNR and FQNEAQ (reference sequence). V lost 4 bases and J lost 5, with 11 bases in between. CDR3 nucleotide sequence: TGTGCCAGCAGCTACAGGGAGGGGGAGACCCAGTACTTC. It codes for CASSYREGETQYF.

J is TRBJ2-7 and V is TRBV27; D perhaps matches TRBD1 (5 bases). The CDR3 consists of 13 residues. Germline V lookup: CDR1 MNHEY, CDR2 SMNVEV (reference sequence). The V gene lost 3 bases and the J gene lost 3 bases, with 9 bases spanning the gap. CDR3 protein: CASSFREFYEQYF. The DNA of the CDR3 is TGTGCCAGCAGTTTCAGGGAATTCTACGAGCAGTACTTC.

The chain couples TRBV9 to TRBJ2-1; 7 positions agree with TRBD2. This CDR3 contains 14 residues. Per the germline V gene, CDR1 is SGDLS and CDR2 is YYNGEE. V lost 2 bases, J lost 8 bases, and 7 bases stayed unmatched. The CDR3 bases are TGTGCCAGCAGCGTCCGGGACTATTTTGATGAGCAGTTCTTC. Its protein is CASSVRDYFDEQFF.

This chain uses TRBV5-6 with TRBJ2-5, with 13 bases that match TRBD2. The length of the CDR3 is 14 residues. J gave up 2 bases and V 5 bases, and 0 bases lay outside the gene matches. Germline loops: CDR1 SGHDT, CDR2 YYEEEE. The CDR3 DNA reads as TGTGCCAGCAGGGGACTAGCGGGACAAGAGACCCAGTACTTC. It codes for CASRGLAGQETQYF.

The chain has TRBV6-1 and TRBJ2-7; 8 bases are shared with TRBD1. Germline CDR1 reads MNHNS; CDR2 reads SASEGT. This CDR3 is built from 15 residues. The V gene end was trimmed by 5 bases and the J gene end by 2 bases; junction bases not matched to a gene: 8. The CDR3 bases are TGTGCCAGCAGTAGGGGGGACAGGAGCCCCTACGAGCAGTACTTC. It encodes CASSRGDRSPYEQYF.

The chain joins TRBV30 to TRBJ2-2, with D maybe TRBD1 (6 bases). V lost 0 bases and J lost 6, with 14 bases in between. The CDR3 covers 15 residues. Germline V gives CDR1 GTSNPN, CDR2 SVGIG (reference sequence). The CDR3 sequence is CAWSVGGSVAGELFF. In DNA, the CDR3 is TGTGCCTGGAGTGTAGGGGGATCGGTGGCCGGGGAGCTGTTTTTT.

This chain joins TRBV7-2 and TRBJ2-7; possible D gene TRBD2, 5 bases. Between the trimmed V and J ends, which lost 8 bases and 0 bases, there was a span of 23 bases. The germline V gene has CDR1 SGHTA and CDR2 FQGNSA. The CDR3 runs 17 residues. CDR3 loop: CASFPSAVVGVSYEQYF. CDR3 coding DNA: TGTGCCAGCTTTCCTTCAGCGGTCGTCGGAGTCTCCTACGAGCAGTACTTC.

This rearrangement joins TRBV27 to TRBJ2-5, with TRBD2 matching 7 bases. Germline loops: CDR1 MNHEY, CDR2 SMNVEV (reference sequence). V lost 0 bases to trimming and J lost 4 bases; unmatched junction nucleotides: 8. The CDR3 totals 16 residues. The CDR3 is CASSLSAGGGGETQYF. The CDR3 DNA reads TGTGCCAGCAGTTTATCCGCCGGAGGCGGGGGAGAGACCCAGTACTTC.

This clone was seen more than once but under ten times. The gene calls are TRBV7-2 and TRBJ1-1; D ambiguous. Germline V CDR1 and CDR2: SGHTA, FQGNSA. The CDR3 extends over 14 amino acids. Trimming took 1 base from V and 1 from J, leaving 7 bases between them. CDR3 in DNA: TGTGCCAGCAGCTTAGGTAAAGGGAACACTGAAGCTTTCTTT. Residues: CASSLGKGNTEAFF.

V usage is TRBV7-3 and J usage is TRBJ1-1; perhaps TRBD1 as D (6 bases). The V gene lost 2 bases and the J gene lost 1 base, with 17 bases spanning the gap. From germline, CDR1 is SGHTA and CDR2 FQGTGA. This CDR3 comprises 17 residues. This CDR3 is CASSLEGGLGTNTEAFF. In DNA form, the CDR3 reads TGTGCCAGCAGCTTAGAGGGGGGATTGGGCACGAACACTGAAGCTTTCTTT.

Concerning this clone itself: Within the sample, other DNA sequences also encode this same CDR3. The V call is TRBV5-6, the J call TRBJ1-6, with D tentatively TRBD1 (5 bases). Germline CDR1 is SGHDT and CDR2 is YYEEEE. V shed 0 bases and J shed 8 bases, with 9 bases lying between them. The CDR3 contains 14 residues. As DNA, the CDR3 is TGTGCCAGCAGCTTGGACAGGCGGGATTCACCCCTCCACTTT. It is translated as CASSLDRRDSPLHF.

This clone was picked up one time. The chain combines TRBV5-6 with TRBJ2-1; TRBD2 matches at 14 bases. The CDR3 is 18 amino acids. Germline-derived CDR1 and CDR2 are SGHDT and YYEEEE. Trimming took 4 bases from V and 4 from J; bases not matched to a gene: 10. CDR3 amino acids: CASSASIWTSGGYNEQFF. The CDR3 DNA follows: TGTGCCAGCAGCGCATCGATATGGACTAGCGGGGGGTACAATGAGCAGTTCTTC.

CDR3 coding DNA: TGTGCCAGCAGCCAGGGACTAGCGGGGGCTCATCCGTACTTC. Its protein is CASSQGLAGAHPYF. The V call is TRBV14, the J call TRBJ2-4, with TRBD2 matching 14 bases. CDR3 size: 14 residues. CDR1 SGHDN and CDR2 FVKESK come from the germline V gene. V lost 3 bases to trimming and J lost 15 bases; unmatched junction nucleotides: 7.

The chain employs TRBV9 and TRBJ1-2; D gene ambiguous. Germline loops: CDR1 SGDLS, CDR2 YYNGEE. Between the trimmed V and J ends, which lost 0 bases and 4 bases, there was a span of 10 bases. The CDR3 extends over 14 amino acids. DNA of the CDR3: TGTGCCAGCAGCGTAGGCAGCGGCGGCTATGGCTACACCTTC. It is translated as CASSVGSGGYGYTF.

The chain combines TRBV7-2 with TRBJ2-2; 10 nucleotides line up with TRBD2. Unmatched junction bases numbered 9, after V lost 5 bases and J lost 3 bases. Germline CDR1 reads SGHTA; CDR2 reads FQGNSA. The CDR3 contains 17 residues. DNA of the CDR3: TGTGCCAGCAGCCAACTTCTAGCGGGGGACTACACCGGGGAGCTGTTTTTT. As protein: CASSQLLAGDYTGELFF. Using reference TRBV7-2 and TRBJ2-2 for the parts outside the CDR3, the full variable domain is GAGVSQSPSNKVTEKGKDVELRCDPISGHTALYWYRQSLGQGLEFLIYFQGNSAPDKSGLPSDRFSAERTGGSVSTLTIQRTQQEDSAVYLCASSQLLAGDYTGELFFGEGSRLTVL.

This clone has just one count. This sequence joins TRBV2 and TRBJ1-1; a possible D gene is TRBD1 (5 bases). Germline loops: CDR1 SNHLY, CDR2 FYNNEI. CDR3 length: 12 residues. Trimming pared 5 bases from V and 6 bases from J, leaving 10 bases between. DNA of the CDR3: TGTGCCAGCAGTACTTCAGGGTCTGAAGCTTTCTTT. This translates into CASSTSGSEAFF. Together with reference TRBV2 and TRBJ1-1, the CDR3 gives the full variable domain: EPEVTQTPSHQVTQMGQEVILRCVPISNHLYFYWYRQILGQKVEFLVSFYNNEISEKSEIFDDQFSVERPDGSNFTLKIRSTKLEDSAMYFCASSTSGSEAFFGQGTRLTVV.

The genes are TRBV6-4 and TRBJ2-3; D not resolved. Trimming removed 10 bases at V and 6 bases at J, with 8 bases between. The CDR3 runs to 10 residues. The V gene's germline CDR1 is MRHNA and CDR2 SNTAGT. Here the CDR3 reads CATPSDTQYF. Here the CDR3 DNA reads TGTGCCACCCCATCGGATACGCAGTATTTT.

This clone was counted between two and nine times. The chain combines TRBV4-1 with TRBJ2-7; D is undetermined. This CDR3 spans 14 amino acids. Germline CDR1 MGHRA, CDR2 YSYEKL. Trimming stripped 1 base from V and 3 bases from J, with 10 bases between. In nucleotides, the CDR3 is TGCGCCAGCAGCCAAGGGGGTTCGGGCTACGAGCAGTACTTC. Translating gives CASSQGGSGYEQYF.

For this clone: At one of its ends the junction is not consistent with the germline gene, which may arise from a read error. In DNA form, the CDR3 reads TGCGCCAGCAGTGAAGAGACAGCCATGCTTAACTATGGCTACACCTTC. Encoded protein: CASSEETAMLNYGYTF. V is TRBV6-1 and J is TRBJ1-2, with TRBD1 as a possible D gene (5 bases). The CDR3 covers 16 residues. CDR1 and CDR2 (germline): MNHNS, SASEGT.

This sequence joins TRBV6-6 and TRBJ2-7; D is possibly TRBD1 or TRBD2 (8 bases each). V lost 6 bases, J lost 1 base, and 16 bases lay in between. The CDR3 length is 15 residues. The germline V gene encodes CDR1 MNHNY and CDR2 SVGAGI (reference sequence). The CDR3 DNA sequence: TGTGCCAGCAGACGGGGGGGACAGGCGTCCTACGAGCAGTACTTC. Its protein is CASRRGGQASYEQYF.

The chain recombines TRBV11-2 with TRBJ1-2; a possible D gene is TRBD1 (5 bases). This CDR3 spans 14 amino acids. Germline values: CDR1 SGHAT, CDR2 FQNNGV. V lost 2 bases and J 7 bases, leaving 14 bases between the germline ends. In DNA, the CDR3 is TGTGCCAGCAGCTTACTCGGGCACGGGGGTGGCTACACCTTC. It yields the protein CASSLLGHGGGYTF.

The chain joins TRBV11-2 to TRBJ1-1; D may be TRBD1 (6 bases). CDR3 length: 15 amino acids. Between the trimmed V and J ends, which lost 3 bases and 1 base, there was a span of 12 bases. Germline CDR1 and CDR2: SGHAT and FQNNGV. The CDR3 sequence is CASSFTGTKNTEAFF. CDR3 DNA sequence: TGTGCCAGCAGCTTTACCGGGACAAAGAACACTGAAGCTTTCTTT.

The V call is TRBV7-9, the J call TRBJ2-7, with 7 bases identical to TRBD2. Trimming at V came to 3 bases and at J to 4 bases, leaving 9 bases not matched to a gene. The germline V gene encodes CDR1 SEHNR and CDR2 FQNEAQ (reference sequence). CDR3 length: 15 amino acids. The CDR3 region is CASSFLTGGAYEQYF. CDR3 coding DNA: TGTGCCAGCAGCTTCCTGACGGGGGGAGCTTACGAGCAGTACTTC.

The chain is built from TRBV10-3 and TRBJ2-3; no clear D gene. Germline CDR1 and CDR2: ENHRY and SYGVKD. The CDR3 length is 14 residues. Trimming took off 0 bases at V and 5 bases at J, with 9 bases between the two ends. The CDR3 nucleotides read TGTGCCATCAGTGAGTCAGCCCCGCTAGATACGCAGTATTTT. Translation: CAISESAPLDTQYF.

V and J are TRBV9 and TRBJ2-3; weak D call: TRBD2 (6 bases). Germline V lookup: CDR1 SGDLS, CDR2 YYNGEE. V lost 2 bases, J lost 1 base, and 11 bases lay in between. CDR3 length: 15 amino acids. CDR3 protein: CASSVGGWGTDTQYF. The CDR3 DNA reads as TGTGCCAGCAGCGTTGGGGGGTGGGGCACAGATACGCAGTATTTT. The variable domain in full, completed from reference TRBV9 and TRBJ2-3, reads DSGVTQTPKHLITATGQRVTLRCSPRSGDLSVYWYQQSLDQGLQFLIQYYNGEERAKGNILERFSAQQFPDLHSELNLSSLELGDSALYFCASSVGGWGTDTQYFGPGTRLTVL.

The chain has TRBV28 and TRBJ1-1; no definite D call. Trimming took off 8 bases at V and 2 bases at J, with 15 bases between the two ends. The germline CDR1 and CDR2 sequences are MDHEN and SYDVKM. The CDR3 runs to 14 residues. Here the CDR3 reads CASFPAPQNTEAFF. CDR3 nucleotides: TGTGCCAGCTTCCCGGCCCCTCAAAACACTGAAGCTTTCTTT.

The chain joins TRBV6-5 to TRBJ2-7, with D maybe TRBD1 (6 bases). Trimming cost V 5 bases and J 3 bases, with 11 bases left between them. This CDR3 region has 13 residues. CDR1 MNHEY and CDR2 SVGAGI come from the germline V gene. The CDR3 sequence: CASSPGQHYEQYF. The CDR3 region has the DNA TGTGCCAGCAGTCCCGGACAGCACTACGAGCAGTACTTC.

The CDR3 region is CASSYSRPSTDTQYF. The CDR3 DNA is TGTGCCAGCAGTTACTCCAGGCCCAGCACAGATACGCAGTATTTT. This chain joins TRBV6-5 and TRBJ2-3; D remains ambiguous. Germline V CDR1 and CDR2: MNHEY, SVGAGI. V shed 0 bases and J shed 0 bases, with 7 bases lying between them. The CDR3 length is 15 residues.

This clone is classed as medium-sized (0.01 to 0.1%). V and J are TRBV11-2 and TRBJ1-1; D is uncertain. Germline CDR1 is SGHAT and CDR2 is FQNNGV. The CDR3 is 11 residues long. With 4 bases removed from V and 11 bases from J, the gap between germline ends came to 11 bases. This CDR3 is CASSSYSWAFF. The CDR3, as DNA: TGTGCCAGCAGCTCGTATAGTTGGGCTTTCTTT.

This sequence joins TRBV7-8 and TRBJ2-7; 7 nucleotides match TRBD1. There are 13 residues in the CDR3. Germline V gives CDR1 SGHVS, CDR2 FQNEAQ. V dropped 5 bases and J dropped 3; count of bases not matched to a gene: 4. The CDR3 reads CASSVRDSYEQYF. Written as DNA, the CDR3 is TGTGCCAGCAGCGTGAGGGACAGCTACGAGCAGTACTTC.